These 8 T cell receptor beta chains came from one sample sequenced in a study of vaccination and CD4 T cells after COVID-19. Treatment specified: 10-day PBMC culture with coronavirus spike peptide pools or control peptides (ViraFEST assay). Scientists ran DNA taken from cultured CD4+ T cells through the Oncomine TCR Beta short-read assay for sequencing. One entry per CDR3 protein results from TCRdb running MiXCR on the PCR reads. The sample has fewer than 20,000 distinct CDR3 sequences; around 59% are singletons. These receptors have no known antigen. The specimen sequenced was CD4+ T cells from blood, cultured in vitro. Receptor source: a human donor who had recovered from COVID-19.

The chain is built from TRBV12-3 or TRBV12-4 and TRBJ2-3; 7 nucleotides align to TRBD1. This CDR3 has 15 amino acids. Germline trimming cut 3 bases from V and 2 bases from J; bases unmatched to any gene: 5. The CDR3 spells CASSFRQGFTDTQYF. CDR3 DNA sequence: TGTGCCAGCAGTTTTCGACAGGGCTTCACAGATACGCAGTATTTT.

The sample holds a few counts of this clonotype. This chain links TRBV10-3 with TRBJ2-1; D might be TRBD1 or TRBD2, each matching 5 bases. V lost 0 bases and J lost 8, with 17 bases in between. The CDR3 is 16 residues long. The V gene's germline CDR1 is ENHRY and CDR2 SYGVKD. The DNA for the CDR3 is TGTGCCATCAGTGAGTCGAAAGGAGGAGTGGGACATGAGCAGTTCTTC. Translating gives CAISESKGGVGHEQFF.

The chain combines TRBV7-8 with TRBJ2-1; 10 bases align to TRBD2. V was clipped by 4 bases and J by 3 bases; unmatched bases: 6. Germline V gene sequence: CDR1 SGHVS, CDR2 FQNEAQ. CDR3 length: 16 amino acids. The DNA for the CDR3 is TGTGCCAGCAGCTCGACAGCGGGAGGGCTCTACAATGAGCAGTTCTTC. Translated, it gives CASSSTAGGLYNEQFF. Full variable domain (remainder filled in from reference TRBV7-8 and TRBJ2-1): GAGVSQSPRYKVAKRGQDVALRCDPISGHVSLFWYQQALGQGPEFLTYFQNEAQLDKSGLPSDRFFAERPEGSVSTLKIQRTQQEDSAVYLCASSSTAGGLYNEQFFGPGTRLTVL.

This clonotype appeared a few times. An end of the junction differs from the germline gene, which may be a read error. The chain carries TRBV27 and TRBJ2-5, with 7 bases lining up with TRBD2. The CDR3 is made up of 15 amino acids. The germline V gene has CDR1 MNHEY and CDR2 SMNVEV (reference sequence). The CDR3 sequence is CASSLFREGWETQYF. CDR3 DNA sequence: TGTGCCAGCAGTTTATTTAGGGAGGGGTGGGAGACCCAGTACTTT.

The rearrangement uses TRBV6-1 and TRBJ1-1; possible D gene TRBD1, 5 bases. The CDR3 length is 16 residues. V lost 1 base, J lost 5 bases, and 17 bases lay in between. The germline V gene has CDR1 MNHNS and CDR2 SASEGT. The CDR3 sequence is CASSEGEGRGRTEAFF. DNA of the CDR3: TGTGCCAGCAGTGAAGGAGAGGGGAGGGGTCGGACTGAAGCTTTCTTT.

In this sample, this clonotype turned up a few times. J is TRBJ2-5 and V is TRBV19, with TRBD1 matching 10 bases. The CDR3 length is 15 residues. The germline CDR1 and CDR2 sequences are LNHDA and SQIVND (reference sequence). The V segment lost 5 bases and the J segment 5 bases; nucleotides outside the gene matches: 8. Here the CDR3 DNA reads TGTGCCAGTAGTCCGCGGACAGGGGGTTATGAGACCCAGTACTTC. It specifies CASSPRTGGYETQYF. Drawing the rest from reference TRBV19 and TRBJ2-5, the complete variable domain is DGGITQSPKYLFRKEGQNVTLSCEQNLNHDAMYWYRQDPGQGLRLIYYSQIVNDFQKGDIAEGYSVSREKKESFPLTVTSAQKNPTAFYLCASSPRTGGYETQYFGPGTRLLVL.

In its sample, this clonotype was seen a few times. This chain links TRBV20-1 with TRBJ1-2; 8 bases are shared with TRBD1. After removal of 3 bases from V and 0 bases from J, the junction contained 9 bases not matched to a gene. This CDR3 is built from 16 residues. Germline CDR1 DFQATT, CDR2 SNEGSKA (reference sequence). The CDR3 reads CSASQGATGANYGYTF. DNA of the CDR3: TGCAGTGCTAGTCAGGGGGCTACCGGAGCTAACTATGGCTACACCTTC.

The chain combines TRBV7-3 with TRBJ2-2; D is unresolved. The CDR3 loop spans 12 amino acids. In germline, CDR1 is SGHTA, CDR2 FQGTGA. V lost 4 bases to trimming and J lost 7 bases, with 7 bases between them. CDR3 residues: CASSYQGGELFF. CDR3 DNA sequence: TGTGCCAGCAGCTACCAAGGCGGGGAGCTGTTTTTT. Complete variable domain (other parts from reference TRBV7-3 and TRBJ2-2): GAGVSQTPSNKVTEKGKYVELRCDPISGHTALYWYRQSLGQGPEFLIYFQGTGAADDSGLPNDRFFAVRPEGSVSTLKIQRTERGDSAVYLCASSYQGGELFFGEGSRLTVL.